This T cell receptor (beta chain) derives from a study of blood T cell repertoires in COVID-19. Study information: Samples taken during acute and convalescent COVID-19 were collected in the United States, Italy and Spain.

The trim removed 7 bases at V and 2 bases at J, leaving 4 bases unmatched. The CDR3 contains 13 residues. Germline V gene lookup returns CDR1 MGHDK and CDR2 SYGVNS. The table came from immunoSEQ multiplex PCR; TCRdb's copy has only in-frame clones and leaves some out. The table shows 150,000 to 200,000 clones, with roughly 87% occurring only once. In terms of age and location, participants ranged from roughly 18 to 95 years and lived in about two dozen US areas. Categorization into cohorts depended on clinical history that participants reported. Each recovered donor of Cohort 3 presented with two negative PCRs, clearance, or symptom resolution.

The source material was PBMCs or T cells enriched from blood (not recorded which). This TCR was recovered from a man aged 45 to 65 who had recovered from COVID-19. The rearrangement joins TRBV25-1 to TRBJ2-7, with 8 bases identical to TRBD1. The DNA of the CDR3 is TGTGCCAGCACCGGGACAGGCACCTACGAGCAGTACTTC. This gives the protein CASTGTGTYEQYF.